Listed here is a single T cell receptor beta chain. Its antigen is unidentified. Replicate PCRs run on sorted subsets employed roughly 180 ng DNA, around 31,000 T cell genomes. Generated by immunoSEQ multiplex PCR, the TCRdb table keeps only in-frame clones and is missing some. Of a few million clones in the sample, about 94% were seen once. This sample is drawn from a study of shared clonotypes between healthy human individuals. Study-wide points: Apart from blood, nothing was sampled; tissue repertoires likely differ. Shared across a few donors were around 5% of the naive CD4 clonotypes.

Those who donated, Caucasian adults without exception, all lived in Nashville, Tennessee. Sample: naive CD4+ T cells sorted from blood. As for subset: CD45RA+ positively selected. This TCR was recovered from a man aged 18 to 35 in good health.

The CDR3 DNA follows: TGTGCCAGTAGTATAACTAGCGGGCCCTACGAGCAGTACTTC. It specifies CASSITSGPYEQYF. V is TRBV19 and J is TRBJ2-7; 9 bases are shared with TRBD2. Germline loops: CDR1 LNHDA, CDR2 SQIVND (reference sequence). The length of the CDR3 is 14 residues. V lost 2 bases, J lost 2 bases, and 1 base stayed unmatched.